This T cell receptor (beta chain) was sequenced in a study of cytomegalovirus exposure and HLA in healthy donors. Background on the study: An earlier analysis identified more than 90 million unique TCR beta sequences in about 179 million T cells. Regarding the study as a whole: Accurate prediction of most subjects' HLA-A and HLA-B alleles from TCR beta sequences was reported. The study assumed roughly uniform donor sequencing depth for presence/absence analyses.

This CDR3 is built from 11 residues. V was cut by 2 bases and J by 8 bases, with 6 bases left in between. Germline V gene sequence: CDR1 KGHSH, CDR2 LQKENI. A note on this clone: Its antigen is unknown.

Vbeta (60) and Jbeta (13) primers were used in the PCR. Measured with immunoSEQ multiplex PCR; TCRdb has only the in-frame clones, and not every one. The sample shows some 270,000 clones, 75% to 85% of them seen only once. Nominally healthy donors were sampled, though unrecorded immune exposures were likely. The sample taken for sequencing was PBMCs. The chain employs TRBV18 and TRBJ1-2; D call uncertain. The clonotype was recovered from a girl aged 2-9 years in good health and CMV-seronegative. The CDR3 coding sequence is TGTGCCAGCTCACCAGAGGCCGGCTACACCTTC. Translated, it gives CASSPEAGYTF.